This T cell receptor beta chain was obtained from a study of blood T cells in healthy people across ages. Trimming at V came to 2 bases and at J to 8 bases, leaving 5 bases not matched to a gene. Germline values: CDR1 MNHEY, CDR2 SVGAGI. The CDR3 covers 13 residues. PCR was performed a second time for roughly 6 to 12 cycles using a sample-barcoded 5' primer and a J-beta primer mix. TCRdb reprocessed the 5' RACE reads via MiXCR and lists one record per CDR3 protein. The data hold hundreds of thousands of distinct CDR3 sequences, with 29% observed a single time. The sample taken for sequencing was blood. This chain connects TRBV6-5 to TRBJ1-1; 7 bases line up with TRBD1. The origin of this receptor is a woman of 80 years or more in good health. The CDR3 loop reads CASSYNRGTEAFF. The DNA of the CDR3 is TGTGCCAGCAGTTACAACAGGGGCACGGAAGCTTTCTTT.